This TCR beta chain was sequenced for a study of shared clonotypes between healthy human individuals. The CDR3 extends over 13 amino acids. V was pared by 6 bases and J by 0 bases, with 8 bases between. Germline assignment: CDR1 SEHNR and CDR2 FQNEAQ (reference sequence). The repertoire was sequenced with immunoSEQ multiplex PCR; TCRdb's copy has only in-frame clones and lacks some. Here the sample spans over 700,000 clones, approximately 77% being singletons. V is TRBV7-9 and J is TRBJ1-1; no firm D call. Sequenced material: memory CD4+ T cells sorted from blood. Subset reported: CD45RA-negative fraction. The TCR originated in a woman aged 30 to 39 in good health. The CDR3 spells CASSYTLNTEAFF. The CDR3 nucleotides read TGTGCCAGCAGTTATACCCTGAACACTGAAGCTTTCTTT.